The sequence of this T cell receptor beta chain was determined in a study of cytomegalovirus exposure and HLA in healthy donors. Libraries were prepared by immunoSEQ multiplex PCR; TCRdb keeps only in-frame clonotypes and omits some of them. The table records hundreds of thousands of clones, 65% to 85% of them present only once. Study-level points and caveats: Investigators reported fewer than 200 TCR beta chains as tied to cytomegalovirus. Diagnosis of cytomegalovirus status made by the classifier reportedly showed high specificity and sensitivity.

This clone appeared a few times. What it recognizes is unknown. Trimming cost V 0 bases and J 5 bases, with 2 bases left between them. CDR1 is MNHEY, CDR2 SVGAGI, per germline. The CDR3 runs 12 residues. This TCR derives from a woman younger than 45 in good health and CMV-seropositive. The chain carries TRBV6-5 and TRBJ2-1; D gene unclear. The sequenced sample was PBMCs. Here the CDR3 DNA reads TGTGCCAGCAGTTACTCGGACAATGAGCAGTTCTTC. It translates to CASSYSDNEQFF.